This T cell receptor beta chain appears in the sequencing data of a study of T cell repertoires in cytomegalovirus infection. MiXCR, run by TCRdb on the reads, gives a single entry per CDR3 protein. This table holds 310,000 or so distinct CDR3 sequences, about 25% found once. At least ten counts were recorded for this clonotype. The antigen remains unidentified. The sequence was collected from a human donor in good health (CMV status not recorded). Some clones in this sample may be carry-over from other donors' samples. The sample consisted of cultured PBMCs, taken from culture after CMV antigen stimulation.

The CDR3 reads CASSPSGRGVEFF. CDR3 in DNA: TGTGCCAGCAGCCCCTCGGGGCGGGGGGTAGAGTTCTTC. The V and J genes are TRBV7-2 and TRBJ2-1; TRBD2 agrees at 8 bases. The CDR3 has 13 amino acids. V was pared by 5 bases and J by 14 bases, with 11 bases of the junction left unmatched. CDR1 SGHTA and CDR2 FQGNSA come from the germline V gene.